The 27 T cell receptor beta chains listed next were all sequenced from one sample in a study of shared clonotypes between healthy human individuals. Using immunoSEQ multiplex PCR, the repertoire was profiled, and TCRdb retains in-frame clones only, with some absent. The sample consists of 2.3 million or so clones, 93% of them appearing once. Sequencing was performed on naive CD4+ T cells from PBMCs. Specified subset: CD45RA+ positively selected. Source of these receptors: a man younger than 35 in good health. Some clones in this sample may be carry-over from other donors' samples.

As regards this clone: The same CDR3 is also encoded by other DNA sequences in this sample. The rearrangement joins TRBV5-1 to TRBJ1-3; tentative D call: TRBD1 (6 bases). CDR3 size: 14 residues. Germline V gene data show CDR1 as SGHRS and CDR2 as YFSETQ. The V gene lost 4 bases and the J gene lost 4 bases, with 12 bases spanning the gap. The CDR3 reads CASSLTGTGNTIYF. CDR3 sequence (DNA): TGCGCCAGCAGCCTTACAGGGACCGGAAACACCATATATTTT.

The chain uses TRBV5-6 and TRBJ1-2, with D unresolved. This CDR3 spans 13 amino acids. V gave up 4 bases and J gave up 3 bases, with 10 bases separating them. CDR1 and CDR2 from the germline V gene are SGHDT and YYEEEE. CDR3 residues: CASSPGADYGYTF. In DNA, the CDR3 is TGTGCCAGCAGCCCGGGTGCGGACTATGGCTACACCTTC.

The chain links TRBV7-9 to TRBJ1-4, with D unclear. V dropped 2 bases and J dropped 4 bases, with 8 bases sitting between them. The germline V gene has CDR1 SEHNR and CDR2 FQNEAQ (reference sequence). CDR3 length equals 14 residues. CDR3 coding DNA: TGTGCCAGCAGCTTATCGCGCTTTAATGAAAAACTGTTTTTT. Translating gives CASSLSRFNEKLFF.

V and J are TRBV9 and TRBJ1-3; D not certain. Per the germline V gene, CDR1 is SGDLS and CDR2 is YYNGEE. V was trimmed by 0 bases and J by 0 bases, leaving 10 bases between them. CDR3 length: 16 amino acids. In DNA, the CDR3 is TGTGCCAGCAGCGTAGGGGAGGGTGACTCTGGAAACACCATATATTTT. This gives the protein CASSVGEGDSGNTIYF.

The chain employs TRBV27 and TRBJ2-5, with 8 bases matching TRBD1. Germline V lookup: CDR1 MNHEY, CDR2 SMNVEV (reference sequence). V lost 8 bases and J lost 5; bases outside the gene matches: 10. The CDR3 has 14 residues. CDR3 residues: CASGRLQGAETQYF. CDR3 bases: TGTGCCAGCGGGAGACTCCAGGGGGCTGAGACCCAGTACTTC.

This clone was detected once. The chain employs TRBV6-4 and TRBJ1-2, with D unclear. The V gene lost 2 bases and the J gene lost 3 bases, with 4 bases spanning the gap. CDR1 is MRHNA, CDR2 SNTAGT, per germline. The CDR3 extends over 12 amino acids. The CDR3 here is CASSDGYYGYTF. In DNA form, the CDR3 reads TGTGCCAGCAGTGACGGGTACTATGGCTACACCTTC.

The V call is TRBV25-1, the J call TRBJ1-2, with 9 positions matching TRBD1. Germline values: CDR1 MGHDK, CDR2 SYGVNS. The CDR3 length is 15 residues. J was trimmed by 8 bases and V by 6 bases; bases with no gene match: 13. The DNA of the CDR3 is TGTGCCAGCAGCTCCCGGGACAGGGAGCTGGGGGGCTACACCTTC. Amino acids: CASSSRDRELGGYTF.

This chain connects TRBV5-4 to TRBJ2-7; 10 nucleotides match TRBD1. J gave up 3 bases and V 4 bases, and 4 bases lay outside the gene matches. This CDR3 has 14 amino acids. Per germline, CDR1 SGHNT and CDR2 YYREEE (reference sequence). The CDR3, as DNA: TGTGCCAGCAGCACGGGACAGGGGTTCTACGAGCAGTACTTC. Translated: CASSTGQGFYEQYF.

The rearrangement joins TRBV11-3 to TRBJ2-1, with 9 nucleotides matching TRBD1. The CDR3 spans 15 residues. The V segment lost 5 bases and the J segment 8 bases; nucleotides outside the gene matches: 10. CDR1 and CDR2 from the germline V gene are SGHNT and YENEEA. For the CDR3, the DNA is TGTGCCAGCAGCCCACGGGACAGGGAAGGGGATGAGCAGTTCTTC. It encodes CASSPRDREGDEQFF.

The V and J genes are TRBV7-3 and TRBJ2-1; possibly TRBD2 for D (5 bases). The germline V gene has CDR1 SGHTA and CDR2 FQGTGA. V was cut by 1 base and J by 8 bases, with 12 bases left in between. This CDR3 region has 14 residues. CDR3 region: CASSLMVGSDEQFF. The DNA for the CDR3 is TGTGCCAGCAGCTTAATGGTGGGGAGCGATGAGCAGTTCTTC.

The genes are TRBV2 and TRBJ2-7; tentatively, D is TRBD2 (8 bases). The CDR3 contains 20 residues. CDR1 and CDR2 (germline): SNHLY, FYNNEI. Trimming took off 6 bases at V and 1 base at J, with 31 bases between the two ends. The CDR3 is CASSSKGQFVSREGSYEQYF. For the CDR3, the DNA is TGTGCCAGCAGCTCAAAGGGACAGTTCGTGAGCCGGGAGGGGTCCTACGAGCAGTACTTC.

About this clone: The same CDR3 is also encoded by other DNA sequences in this sample. This chain joins TRBV5-4 and TRBJ2-3, with a possible D match to TRBD1 (5 bases). This CDR3 has 14 amino acids. V lost 2 bases and J lost 3, with 10 bases in between. The germline V gene encodes CDR1 SGHNT and CDR2 YYREEE (reference sequence). CDR3 bases: TGTGCCAGCAGCTTAAGGCAGGGAACAGATACGCAGTATTTT. The encoded protein is CASSLRQGTDTQYF. Filled out from reference TRBV5-4 and TRBJ2-3, the complete variable domain reads ETGVTQSPTHLIKTRGQQVTLRCSSQSGHNTVSWYQQALGQGPQFIFQYYREEENGRGNFPPRFSGLQFPNYSSELNVNALELDDSALYLCASSLRQGTDTQYFGPGTRLTVL.

CDR3 sequence: CASSDSQVSYEQYF. The DNA for the CDR3 is TGTGCCAGCAGTGATTCGCAGGTGTCCTACGAGCAGTACTTC. This rearrangement joins TRBV2 to TRBJ2-7; D not certain. This CDR3 region has 14 residues. Between the trimmed V and J ends, which lost 3 bases and 1 base, there was a span of 10 bases. Germline V CDR1 and CDR2: SNHLY, FYNNEI.

This clone was observed a single time. The gene calls are TRBV2 and TRBJ2-5, with 12 bases lining up with TRBD1. From germline, CDR1 is SNHLY and CDR2 FYNNEI. J was trimmed by 5 bases and V by 6 bases; bases with no gene match: 7. CDR3 length: 15 amino acids. The CDR3 reads CASRTGTGGFETQYF. The CDR3 nucleotides are TGTGCCAGCAGAACCGGGACAGGGGGCTTTGAGACCCAGTACTTC. The whole variable domain, remainder taken from reference TRBV2 and TRBJ2-5, is EPEVTQTPSHQVTQMGQEVILRCVPISNHLYFYWYRQILGQKVEFLVSFYNNEISEKSEIFDDQFSVERPDGSNFTLKIRSTKLEDSAMYFCASRTGTGGFETQYFGPGTRLLVL.

This chain uses TRBV15 with TRBJ2-7, with D possibly TRBD2 on 5 matching bases. The CDR3 runs 15 residues. Looked up from germline, CDR1 is LNHNV and CDR2 is YYDKDF (reference sequence). The ends were cut back, 1 base at V and 1 base at J, with 11 bases in the middle. The DNA for the CDR3 is TGTGCCACCAGCAGAGTCCACGGGGAATCCTACGAGCAGTACTTC. This translates into CATSRVHGESYEQYF. Based on the CDR3 plus reference TRBV15 and TRBJ2-7, the full variable domain is DAMVIQNPRYQVTQFGKPVTLSCSQTLNHNVMYWYQQKSSQAPKLLFHYYDKDFNNEADTPDNFQSRRPNTSFCFLDIRSPGLGDTAMYLCATSRVHGESYEQYFGPGTRLTVT.

The chain uses TRBV28 and TRBJ1-5, with D perhaps matching TRBD1 (6 bases). The V gene's germline CDR1 is MDHEN and CDR2 SYDVKM. The length of the CDR3 is 15 residues. Trimming cost V 3 bases and J 4 bases, with 13 bases left between them. CDR3 sequence: CASSFPTGLNQPQHF. CDR3 nucleotides: TGTGCCAGCAGTTTCCCCACAGGGCTGAATCAGCCCCAGCATTTT. Combining the CDR3 with reference TRBV28 and TRBJ1-5 gives the whole variable domain DVKVTQSSRYLVKRTGEKVFLECVQDMDHENMFWYRQDPGLGLRLIYFSYDVKMKEKGDIPEGYSVSREKKERFSLILESASTNQTSMYLCASSFPTGLNQPQHFGDGTRLSIL.

This clone was counted a single time. The CDR3 loop is CASSLGLAGVFHYEQFF. In nucleotides, the CDR3 is TGTGCCAGCAGCTTAGGGCTAGCGGGAGTTTTCCATTATGAGCAGTTCTTC. The J gene is TRBJ2-1, the V gene TRBV7-8, with TRBD2 matching 10 bases. CDR3 length: 17 residues. V was clipped by 1 base and J by 8 bases; unmatched bases: 11. The germline CDR1 and CDR2 sequences are SGHVS and FQNEAQ.

J is TRBJ1-1 and V is TRBV18; D is perhaps TRBD1 (6 bases). V was clipped by 8 bases and J by 0 bases, with 10 bases between them. The V gene's germline CDR1 is KGHSH and CDR2 LQKENI. This CDR3 has 13 residues. CDR3 DNA: TGTGCCAGCCAAACAGGGATGAACACTGAAGCTTTCTTT. Translating gives CASQTGMNTEAFF.

The J gene is TRBJ2-3, the V gene TRBV11-3; 11 positions agree with TRBD2. The length of the CDR3 is 18 residues. From germline, CDR1 is SGHNT and CDR2 YENEEA. The V and J ends lost 4 bases and 0 bases, in that order; junction bases with no gene match: 9. The CDR3 nucleotides are TGTGCCAGCAGCTCGACTAGCGGGATCGGGGGTAGCACAGATACGCAGTATTTT. This encodes CASSSTSGIGGSTDTQYF.

A remark on this clone: The sample carries other DNA sequences with the same CDR3. The chain combines TRBV7-9 with TRBJ1-5; the match to TRBD1 covers 7 bases. Trimming at V came to 4 bases and at J to 4 bases, leaving 1 base not matched to a gene. The germline CDR1 and CDR2 sequences are SEHNR and FQNEAQ (reference sequence). The CDR3 sequence is 13 residues long. CDR3 nucleotide sequence: TGTGCCAGCAGCTCCAGGGGGAATCAGCCCCAGCATTTT. It translates to CASSSRGNQPQHF.

This chain uses TRBV7-2 with TRBJ1-1; the match to TRBD1 covers 8 bases. This CDR3 region has 15 residues. Trimming cost V 2 bases and J 8 bases; bases outside gene matches: 10. CDR1 SGHTA and CDR2 FQGNSA come from the germline V gene. The CDR3 DNA sequence: TGTGCCAGCAGCTTATTCTTCGGACAGGGCGGGGAAGCTTTCTTT. It yields the protein CASSLFFGQGGEAFF.

The chain joins TRBV5-6 to TRBJ2-5; D is possibly TRBD1 (6 bases). Looked up from germline, CDR1 is SGHDT and CDR2 is YYEEEE. The CDR3 sequence is 16 residues long. V was clipped by 0 bases and J by 1 base, with 13 bases between them. CDR3 sequence: CASSLDWTATQETQYF. The CDR3 DNA follows: TGTGCCAGCAGCTTGGACTGGACAGCAACCCAAGAGACCCAGTACTTC.

This clone was seen once. The chain uses TRBV5-1 and TRBJ2-2; TRBD1 is a possible D gene (6 bases). The CDR3 is 15 amino acids. V was trimmed by 2 bases and J by 2 bases, leaving 10 bases between them. From germline, CDR1 is SGHRS and CDR2 YFSETQ. The CDR3 loop is CASSFGDTNTGELFF. The CDR3 DNA sequence: TGCGCCAGCAGCTTTGGGGACACTAACACCGGGGAGCTGTTTTTT.

The rearrangement uses TRBV7-9 and TRBJ1-1; D is ambiguous. Per germline, CDR1 SEHNR and CDR2 FQNEAQ (reference sequence). The CDR3 contains 11 residues. The V and J ends lost 5 bases and 4 bases respectively, with 5 bases between them. The CDR3 sequence is CASSVGTEAFF. CDR3 nucleotide sequence: TGTGCCAGCAGCGTAGGCACTGAAGCTTTCTTT.

The chain has TRBV7-2 and TRBJ2-7, with 9 bases matching TRBD2. The CDR3 extends over 14 amino acids. Unmatched junction bases numbered 5, after V lost 1 base and J lost 7 bases. From germline, CDR1 is SGHTA and CDR2 FQGNSA. The CDR3 bases are TGTGCCAGCAGCTTAGTGGCGGGAGGGCCGGAGCAGTACTTC. This codes for CASSLVAGGPEQYF.

V usage is TRBV18 and J usage is TRBJ2-3; 10 bases agree with TRBD2. CDR1 and CDR2 from the germline V gene are KGHSH and LQKENI. This CDR3 is built from 17 residues. V shed 2 bases and J 4 bases; nucleotides not matched to a gene: 9. The CDR3 spells CASSPNPSGRGADTQYF. The CDR3 DNA reads as TGTGCCAGCTCACCAAACCCTAGCGGGAGAGGTGCAGATACGCAGTATTTT.

CDR3 nucleotides: TGCGCCAGCAGCGGTCGAACCACAGATACGCAGTATTTT. It translates to CASSGRTTDTQYF. This rearrangement joins TRBV4-1 to TRBJ2-3; the D is unclear. The germline V and J ends were trimmed by 5 bases and 2 bases, with 8 bases remaining between them. The CDR3 has 13 amino acids. Germline loops: CDR1 MGHRA, CDR2 YSYEKL.